The 27 T cell receptor beta chains in this list originate from one sample, sequenced in a study of technical replicates of blood from several donors. Using immunoSEQ multiplex PCR, the repertoire was profiled, and TCRdb retains in-frame clones only, with some absent. The sample records approximately 73,000 clones, approximately 92% being singletons. Material: T cells isolated from PBMCs. Every receptor here comes from a human donor in good health.

This clone was observed once. The chain couples TRBV6-5 to TRBJ1-1; 8 bases agree with TRBD1. Germline lookup yields CDR1 MNHEY and CDR2 SVGAGI. This CDR3 comprises 15 residues. With 4 bases clipped from V and 11 bases from J, the junction kept 15 bases outside the gene matches. The CDR3 region is CASSFSDDTTGVAFF. DNA for the CDR3: TGTGCCAGCAGTTTCTCCGACGACACGACAGGGGTGGCTTTCTTT.

This clone was counted a few times. The chain recombines TRBV6-5 with TRBJ1-1, with TRBD1 matching over 11 bases. This CDR3 comprises 15 residues. V shed 6 bases and J 4 bases; nucleotides not matched to a gene: 7. Germline-derived CDR1 and CDR2 are MNHEY and SVGAGI. The CDR3: CASRAGTGGRTEAFF. The CDR3 DNA is TGTGCCAGCAGGGCCGGGACAGGGGGTCGCACTGAAGCTTTCTTT.

J is TRBJ2-3 and V is TRBV6-6; D remains unclear. Germline lookup yields CDR1 MNHNY and CDR2 SVGAGI (reference sequence). The CDR3 has 11 amino acids. Trimming cost V 2 bases and J 6 bases, with 3 bases left between them. CDR3 amino acids: CASSYEDTQYF. The CDR3 DNA follows: TGTGCCAGCAGTTACGAGGATACGCAGTATTTT.

The J gene is TRBJ1-1, the V gene TRBV7-9; D uncertain. Trimming pared 0 bases from V and 0 bases from J, leaving 5 bases between. Per the germline V gene, CDR1 is SEHNR and CDR2 is FQNEAQ (reference sequence). The CDR3 is 14 amino acids. CDR3 nucleotide sequence: TGTGCCAGCAGCTTAGCGGCTCTGAACACTGAAGCTTTCTTT. Its translation is CASSLAALNTEAFF.

The V gene is TRBV5-6, the J gene TRBJ2-3; 7 bases match TRBD2. This CDR3 contains 16 residues. V lost 0 bases, J lost 0 bases, and 4 bases stayed unmatched. Germline CDR1 reads SGHDT; CDR2 reads YYEEEE. The chain's CDR3 is CASSLGTRRSTDTQYF. CDR3 in DNA: TGTGCCAGCAGCTTGGGGACTAGACGCAGCACAGATACGCAGTATTTT.

The V gene is TRBV6-5, the J gene TRBJ2-7; 8 positions match TRBD1. The CDR3 has 16 amino acids. V was pared by 0 bases and J by 1 base, with 5 bases of the junction left unmatched. Looked up from germline, CDR1 is MNHEY and CDR2 is SVGAGI. The CDR3 region has the DNA TGTGCCAGCAGTTACTCGACAGGGGCGAGATCCTACGAGCAGTACTTC. Translated: CASSYSTGARSYEQYF.

The V call is TRBV27, the J call TRBJ2-5; TRBD2 might be the D (7 bases). Germline V gene sequence: CDR1 MNHEY, CDR2 SMNVEV (reference sequence). Trimming removed 4 bases from V and 7 bases from J, with 16 bases in between. The CDR3 length is 14 residues. The CDR3 sequence: CASSSNRERGTQYF. CDR3 nucleotide sequence: TGTGCCAGCAGTTCCAACAGGGAGCGGGGGACCCAGTACTTC.

The chain has TRBV29-1 and TRBJ2-3; 8 bases map to TRBD1. Germline V gene data show CDR1 as SQVTM and CDR2 as ANQGSEA. Germline trimming cut 4 bases from V and 5 bases from J; bases unmatched to any gene: 2. CDR3 length: 12 amino acids. The DNA of the CDR3 is TGCAGCGTTGCCAGGGGGCAAGATACGCAGTATTTT. Its translation: CSVARGQDTQYF.

V usage is TRBV7-2 and J usage is TRBJ2-5, with 12 bases aligning to TRBD2. The V segment lost 5 bases and the J segment 13 bases; nucleotides outside the gene matches: 11. The CDR3 has 14 residues. Germline V gene data show CDR1 as SGHTA and CDR2 as FQGNSA. The CDR3 loop is CASSLGLAGSPGYF. The CDR3 nucleotides read TGTGCCAGCAGCCTTGGACTAGCGGGAAGTCCGGGGTACTTC.

The V and J genes are TRBV19 and TRBJ1-2; the D gene is possibly TRBD1 (5 bases). V gave up 4 bases and J gave up 0 bases, with 15 bases separating them. CDR1 and CDR2 from the germline V gene are LNHDA and SQIVND (reference sequence). The CDR3 has 16 residues. The CDR3 loop is CASSKQGSLTNYGYTF. The CDR3 coding sequence is TGTGCCAGTAGTAAGCAGGGTTCACTTACTAACTATGGCTACACCTTC.

This clone was counted once. The rearrangement links TRBV27 to TRBJ1-1; the D is unclear. With 0 bases removed from V and 4 bases from J, the gap between germline ends came to 15 bases. Germline CDR1 reads MNHEY; CDR2 reads SMNVEV (reference sequence). The CDR3 length is 16 residues. CDR3 residues: CASSLSPWQVSTEAFF. The CDR3 DNA follows: TGTGCCAGCAGTTTATCTCCCTGGCAGGTGAGCACTGAAGCTTTCTTT.

This chain connects TRBV19 to TRBJ2-2, with TRBD2 matching over 7 bases. The V gene's germline CDR1 is LNHDA and CDR2 SQIVND (reference sequence). The CDR3 runs to 15 residues. J gave up 1 base and V 1 base, and 0 bases lay outside the gene matches. The CDR3 nucleotides read TGTGCCAGTAGTATAGGGGGGGGGAACACCGGGGAGCTGTTTTTT. This translates into CASSIGGGNTGELFF.

V usage is TRBV2 and J usage is TRBJ1-5, with D unresolved. This CDR3 has 13 residues. CDR1 and CDR2 (germline): SNHLY, FYNNEI. The V gene lost 6 bases and the J gene lost 3 bases, with 9 bases spanning the gap. The CDR3 DNA reads as TGTGCCAGCAGATCGGGATTCAATCAGCCCCAGCATTTT. It yields the protein CASRSGFNQPQHF.

The chain couples TRBV11-2 to TRBJ1-2; 7 nucleotides line up with TRBD1. Trimming cost V 4 bases and J 5 bases; bases outside gene matches: 7. This CDR3 contains 14 residues. Germline CDR1 SGHAT, CDR2 FQNNGV. The CDR3 sequence is CASSSRTGSYGYTF. The CDR3 DNA reads TGTGCCAGCAGCTCGAGGACAGGTTCTTATGGCTACACCTTC.

Turning to this clone: The junction differs from germline at one of its ends, possibly a read error. The genes are TRBV7-7 and TRBJ1-1, with a weak D call TRBD1 (6 bases). Per the germline V gene, CDR1 is SSHAT and CDR2 is FNYEAQ (reference sequence). This CDR3 is 13 amino acids long. The CDR3 region has the DNA TGTGCTAGCAGCTTCAGGGGCAACACTGAAGCTTTCTTT. Translation: CASSFRGNTEAFF. Supplemented by reference TRBV7-7 and TRBJ1-1, the full variable domain reads GAGVSQSPRYKVTKRGQDVTLRCDPISSHATLYWYQQALGQGPEFLTYFNYEAQPDKSGLPSDRFSAERPEGSISTLTIQRTEQRDSAMYRCASSFRGNTEAFFGQGTRLTVV.

The chain links TRBV13 to TRBJ2-1; maybe TRBD2 (5 bases). CDR1 is PRHDT, CDR2 FYEKMQ, per germline (reference sequence). The CDR3 runs 13 residues. V shed 2 bases and J shed 6 bases, with 8 bases lying between them. Here the CDR3 reads CASSLSLANEQFF. CDR3 nucleotides: TGTGCCAGCAGCTTAAGTCTAGCCAATGAGCAGTTCTTC.

This clone appeared a single time. V usage is TRBV5-1 and J usage is TRBJ1-1; possibly TRBD1 for D (6 bases). Trimming took 6 bases from V and 5 from J, leaving 14 bases between them. The length of the CDR3 is 13 residues. Germline loops: CDR1 SGHRS, CDR2 YFSETQ. CDR3 region: CASNKAGATEAFF. The CDR3 region has the DNA TGCGCCAGCAACAAAGCGGGGGCTACTGAAGCTTTCTTT. Together with reference TRBV5-1 and TRBJ1-1, the CDR3 gives the full variable domain: KAGVTQTPRYLIKTRGQQVTLSCSPISGHRSVSWYQQTPGQGLQFLFEYFSETQRNKGNFPGRFSGRQFSNSRSEMNVSTLELGDSALYLCASNKAGATEAFFGQGTRLTVV.

CDR3 nucleotides: TGTGCCAGCAATGGCGGGGCAAAGAATGGCTACACCTTC. Translation: CASNGGAKNGYTF. The chain employs TRBV7-9 and TRBJ1-2, with a tentative D call TRBD1 (5 bases). The germline gives CDR1 SEHNR, CDR2 FQNEAQ (reference sequence). This CDR3 is 13 amino acids long. V was clipped by 7 bases and J by 6 bases, with 15 bases between them.

The chain's CDR3 is CASSARDNQPQHF. CDR3 coding DNA: TGTGCCAGCAGTGCACGAGACAATCAGCCCCAGCATTTT. The chain recombines TRBV2 with TRBJ1-5, with D unresolved. V shed 4 bases and J shed 3 bases, with 7 bases lying between them. The CDR3 has 13 amino acids. Germline V gives CDR1 SNHLY, CDR2 FYNNEI.

The CDR3 DNA is TGTGCCAGCAGCTTGTCTAGTAGGATACTCGATGAGCAGTTCTTC. Translating gives CASSLSSRILDEQFF. The chain joins TRBV7-9 to TRBJ2-1; D call uncertain. CDR1 is SEHNR, CDR2 FQNEAQ, per germline (reference sequence). Between the trimmed V and J ends, which lost 3 bases and 8 bases, there was a span of 17 bases. The CDR3 contains 15 residues.

The chain uses TRBV5-1 and TRBJ2-6, with D possibly matching TRBD1 (6 bases). V shed 3 bases and J shed 2 bases, with 9 bases lying between them. The CDR3 runs to 15 residues. CDR1 is SGHRS, CDR2 YFSETQ, per germline. CDR3: CASSSQGAGANVLTF. CDR3 nucleotides: TGCGCCAGCAGCTCACAGGGCGCTGGGGCCAACGTCCTGACTTTC.

The chain links TRBV5-1 to TRBJ2-1, with a weak D call TRBD2 (5 bases). This CDR3 has 15 residues. The germline V and J ends were trimmed by 6 bases and 7 bases, with 20 bases remaining between them. Germline CDR1 is SGHRS and CDR2 is YFSETQ. CDR3: CASNRQSVTGNEQFF. CDR3 sequence (DNA): TGCGCCAGCAACCGACAATCGGTAACGGGGAATGAGCAGTTCTTC.

The chain links TRBV9 to TRBJ1-2, with 7 bases aligning to TRBD1. The V segment lost 0 bases and the J segment 5 bases; nucleotides outside the gene matches: 4. CDR3 length: 14 amino acids. Germline V gene sequence: CDR1 SGDLS, CDR2 YYNGEE. In DNA, the CDR3 is TGTGCCAGCAGCGTAGAGTTCAGGGGGTATGGCTACACCTTC. This translates into CASSVEFRGYGYTF.

The chain has TRBV18 and TRBJ2-2; D remains ambiguous. The V gene lost 2 bases and the J gene lost 3 bases, with 4 bases spanning the gap. The V gene's germline CDR1 is KGHSH and CDR2 LQKENI. The CDR3 loop spans 13 amino acids. The CDR3 DNA follows: TGTGCCAGCTCACCAACACACACCGGGGAGCTGTTTTTT. The encoded protein is CASSPTHTGELFF. Drawing the rest from reference TRBV18 and TRBJ2-2, the complete variable domain is NAGVMQNPRHLVRRRGQEARLRCSPMKGHSHVYWYRQLPEEGLKFMVYLQKENIIDESGMPKERFSAEFPKEGPSILRIQQVVRGDSAAYFCASSPTHTGELFFGEGSRLTVL.

This clone showed up just a few times. V and J are TRBV28 and TRBJ1-5; D gene ambiguous. Germline CDR1 reads MDHEN; CDR2 reads SYDVKM. Between the trimmed V and J ends, which lost 8 bases and 0 bases, there was a span of 14 bases. CDR3 length equals 15 residues. The CDR3 region has the DNA TGTGCCAGCGGAAGGTCCGGGAATAGCAATCAGCCCCAGCATTTT. Translated, it gives CASGRSGNSNQPQHF. The full variable domain, rest sourced from reference TRBV28 and TRBJ1-5, is DVKVTQSSRYLVKRTGEKVFLECVQDMDHENMFWYRQDPGLGLRLIYFSYDVKMKEKGDIPEGYSVSREKKERFSLILESASTNQTSMYLCASGRSGNSNQPQHFGDGTRLSIL.

This clone turned up a few times. The chain carries TRBV4-3 and TRBJ1-5; D not certain. V lost 0 bases to trimming and J lost 0 bases, with 6 bases between them. CDR1 and CDR2 (germline): LGHNA, YSLEER. This CDR3 spans 15 amino acids. The CDR3 is CASSQEVGSNQPQHF. In nucleotides, the CDR3 is TGCGCCAGCAGCCAAGAAGTCGGTAGCAATCAGCCCCAGCATTTT.

The chain has TRBV7-6 and TRBJ2-2, with a possible D match to TRBD1 (6 bases). The V gene lost 6 bases and the J gene lost 6 bases, with 11 bases spanning the gap. Germline V gene sequence: CDR1 SGHVS, CDR2 FNYEAQ. This CDR3 region has 13 residues. The CDR3 DNA sequence: TGTGCCAGCAGTTACCAGGGGTCCGGGGAGCTGTTTTTT. Translated: CASSYQGSGELFF.